This is a list of T cell receptor beta chains from one sample in a study of blood T cell repertoires in COVID-19. The table came from immunoSEQ multiplex PCR; TCRdb's copy has only in-frame clones and leaves some out. Among 80,000 to 100,000 clones listed, 80% were seen once. Specimen: peripheral blood. The receptor set was obtained from a woman aged 80 or over with active or convalescent COVID-19. Each CDR3 is given with its conserved first and last residue. The D gene is left open where the match is weak. Some rows have no size entry. The others give once, few or many, or a class for an expanded clone.

V gene,clone size,J gene,D gene,CDR3 DNA,CDR3 protein
TRBV4-3,-,TRBJ2-7,TRBD2,TGCGCCAGCAGCCCTGGACTAGCGGGTTACTACGAGCAGTACTTC,CASSPGLAGYYEQYF
TRBV19,-,TRBJ1-4,-,TGTGCCAGTAGTATTAAAGGGACACTAAGTGAAAAACTGTTTTTT,CASSIKGTLSEKLFF
TRBV6-4,-,TRBJ2-7,TRBD1,TGTGCCAGAAAGGGGGCGTACGAGCAGTACTTC,CARKGAYEQYF
TRBV2,-,TRBJ1-5,-,TGTGCCAGCAGCGTAAAACCGGGACTCCCAGAGGGGCAGCCCCAGCATTTT,CASSVKPGLPEGQPQHF
TRBV5-1,-,TRBJ2-5,-,TGCGCCAGCAGCCATGGGAGCGGCCAAGAGACCCAGTACTTC,CASSHGSGQETQYF
TRBV5-4,-,TRBJ2-1,TRBD2,TGTGCCAGCAGCTCGACTAGCGGGAGATACAATGAGCAGTTCTTC,CASSSTSGRYNEQFF
TRBV7-2,-,TRBJ2-3,TRBD2,TGTGCCAGCAGTAGCGGGGGGGGTTGGAGCACAGATACGCAGTATTTT,CASSSGGGWSTDTQYF
TRBV27,-,TRBJ2-7,-,TGTGCCAGCAGTTTGGCCCGGGGCTCCTACGAGCAGTACTTC,CASSLARGSYEQYF
TRBV6-2/TRBV6-3,-,TRBJ1-1,TRBD1,TGTGCCAGCAGTCATGGACAGGGTCACACTGAAGCTTTCTTT,CASSHGQGHTEAFF
TRBV29-1,few,TRBJ2-5,TRBD2,TGCAGCGTTGAAGAGTTTGTCGGGACTAGCGGGAGGAGGAAAGAGACCCAGTACTTC,CSVEEFVGTSGRRKETQYF
TRBV5-1,-,TRBJ1-1,-,TGCGCCAGCAGCTTTGAAGGGGGCACTGAAGCTTTCTTT,CASSFEGGTEAFF
TRBV5-6,-,TRBJ2-2,-,TGTGCCAGCAGCTTACCGGGGTCGGGCACCGGGGAGCTGTTTTTT,CASSLPGSGTGELFF
TRBV28,few,TRBJ1-2,-,TGTGCCAGCAGTTTATTGGGGCAGGGAGGGTCACTAGGCTATGGCTACACCTTC,CASSLLGQGGSLGYGYTF
TRBV29-1,-,TRBJ2-3,TRBD2,TGCAGCGCTGAAGCGGGAACATACACAGATACGCAGTATTTT,CSAEAGTYTDTQYF
TRBV5-5,-,TRBJ1-5,TRBD1,TGTGCCAGCAGCCTGACAGGGAGTCAGCCCCAGCATTTT,CASSLTGSQPQHF
TRBV7-2,-,TRBJ2-1,TRBD2,TGTGCCAGCAGCCAAGGACTAGCGGGGGGGCAGTTCTTC,CASSQGLAGGQFF
TRBV28,-,TRBJ2-7,TRBD1,TGTGCCAGCAGTTTATTATTGGGGACAGGTGACTCCTACGAGCAGTACTTC,CASSLLLGTGDSYEQYF
TRBV7-7,-,TRBJ2-1,-,TGTGCTAGCAGCTCCCAGGGGGGTGCCGAGCAGTTCTTC,CASSSQGGAEQFF
TRBV7-2,-,TRBJ1-4,-,TGTGCCAGCAGCTTAGTGGGGGGGGCGGATGAAAAACTGTTTTTT,CASSLVGGADEKLFF
TRBV5-1,-,TRBJ1-1,-,TGCGCCAGCAGCTTGGGGGCCACAAGGAACACTGAAGCTTTCTTT,CASSLGATRNTEAFF
TRBV7-2,once,TRBJ1-1,TRBD1,TGTGCCAGCAGCTCAAGACAGGGACAGAACACTGAAGCTTTCTTT,CASSSRQGQNTEAFF
TRBV11-2,-,TRBJ2-1,TRBD2,TGTGCCAGCAGCTTAGATGGGGGGGACTACAATGAGCAGTTCTTC,CASSLDGGDYNEQFF
TRBV7-3,-,TRBJ1-4,TRBD1,TGTGCCAGCAGCCCAGGGACAGCCATTAATGAAAAACTGTTTTTT,CASSPGTAINEKLFF
TRBV6-5,-,TRBJ2-7,TRBD2,TGTGCCAGCAGTTACGCTAGCGGGGGGGCCTACGAGCAGTACTTC,CASSYASGGAYEQYF
TRBV18,-,TRBJ2-3,TRBD2,TGTGCCAGCTCTCCGGGACTAGCGGGTGTAAGGCCAGATACGCAGTATTTT,CASSPGLAGVRPDTQYF
TRBV5-8,-,TRBJ2-7,TRBD2,TGTGCCAGCAGCTTACGTACTAGCGGGGACTTTTTGGAGCAGTACTTC,CASSLRTSGDFLEQYF
TRBV6-5,-,TRBJ2-1,TRBD2,TGTGCCAGCAGGGGGACTAGCGGGAGAAACTATGAGCAGTTCTTC,CASRGTSGRNYEQFF
TRBV27,-,TRBJ2-1,-,TGTGCCAGCAGTTCCGCTGGGGCAGGAAGCAATGAGCAGTTCTTC,CASSSAGAGSNEQFF
TRBV28,-,TRBJ2-7,TRBD1,TGTGCCAGCAACTCGTGGGACAGGAGCTCCTACGAGCAGTACTTC,CASNSWDRSSYEQYF
TRBV9,-,TRBJ2-1,-,TGTGCCAGCGGGGCGGGGACCTACAATGAGCAGTTCTTC,CASGAGTYNEQFF
TRBV3-1/TRBV3-2,-,TRBJ2-5,-,TGTGCCAGCAGCCAAGACCCAGTTGAGACCCAGTACTTC,CASSQDPVETQYF
TRBV7-2,few,TRBJ2-7,-,TGTGCCAGCAGCTTAGAACGGGGAAGATACGAGCAGTACTTC,CASSLERGRYEQYF
TRBV4-2,-,TRBJ1-1,TRBD1,TGTGCCAGCAGCCAATACGTTGAGGGGGCAAGAGCTTTCTTT,CASSQYVEGARAFF
TRBV5-1,-,TRBJ2-1,TRBD2,TGCGCCAGCAGCTTGAATGGTCGGACTAGCCAAACCTACAATGAGCAGTTCTTC,CASSLNGRTSQTYNEQFF
TRBV9,-,TRBJ2-6,TRBD1,TGTGCCAGCAGCGGGGACAGGGGACACATCTCAAGCTCTGGGGCCAACGTCCTGACTTTC,CASSGDRGHISSSGANVLTF
TRBV29-1,once,TRBJ1-5,TRBD1,TGCAGCGTTGGGGGGACAGGGGACCAGCCCCAGCATTTT,CSVGGTGDQPQHF
TRBV10-3,-,TRBJ1-1,TRBD1,TGTGCCATCAGTGAGATATTTGGGGGACAGGGGCGCATGAACACTGAAGCTTTCTTT,CAISEIFGGQGRMNTEAFF
TRBV6-2/TRBV6-3,-,TRBJ2-5,-,TGTGCCAGCAGCCGATGGTCACTTGAGACCCAGTACTTC,CASSRWSLETQYF
TRBV6-5,many,TRBJ1-3,TRBD1,TGTGCCTGCGGACAGGACTCCTCTGGAAACACCATATATTTT,CACGQDSSGNTIYF
TRBV7-9,-,TRBJ2-7,TRBD2,TGTGCCAGCAGGCCCGCGGGGGCCTACGAGCAGTACTTC,CASRPAGAYEQYF
TRBV19,once,TRBJ2-7,TRBD2,TGTGCCACGGGACTAGCCTACGAGCAGTACTTC,CATGLAYEQYF
TRBV28,-,TRBJ2-2,TRBD2,TGTGCCAGCAGTTTAGGAAGGACTAGCGGGGGACCCGGGGAGCTGTTTTTT,CASSLGRTSGGPGELFF
TRBV7-9,-,TRBJ2-1,-,TGTGCCAGCAGCGGTGGGCTAGGACTCCCCTACAATGAGCAGTTCTTC,CASSGGLGLPYNEQFF
TRBV7-8,-,TRBJ2-1,TRBD1,TGTGCCACATCCGGGACAGGGGCGAAAAATGAGCAGTTCTTC,CATSGTGAKNEQFF
TRBV19,-,TRBJ2-1,-,TGTGCCAGTACCCCCGGACAGATTTACAATGAGCAGTTCTTC,CASTPGQIYNEQFF
TRBV3-1/TRBV3-2,once,TRBJ2-7,TRBD2,TGTGCCAGCAGCCCGTTAACTAGCGGGGGAGCCTCCTACGAGCAGTACTTC,CASSPLTSGGASYEQYF
TRBV21-1,few,TRBJ1-1,-,TGTGCCAGCAGCAATGCGGCGGCGAACACTGAAGCTTTCTTT,CASSNAAANTEAFF
TRBV6-5,-,TRBJ2-1,-,TGTGCCAGCAGTTCAGCGGCTCATCCCTACAATGAGCAGTTCTTC,CASSSAAHPYNEQFF
TRBV18,-,TRBJ1-1,TRBD1,TGTGCCAGCTCACCTGGAACAACAGGGGCCGCTGAAGCTTTCTTT,CASSPGTTGAAEAFF
TRBV7-6,-,TRBJ2-2,TRBD1,TGTGCCAGCAGCTTGCCGGGACAGGGAGCAGCCGGGGAGCTGTTTTTT,CASSLPGQGAAGELFF
TRBV7-2,-,TRBJ2-5,TRBD2,TGTGCCAGCAGCTTAGTACCGGGACTAGAGGTTCCGACCCAGTACTTC,CASSLVPGLEVPTQYF
TRBV12-5,-,TRBJ2-3,TRBD2,TGTGCTAGTGGTTTGGACAGACTAGCGGGAGGCAAGGATACGCAGTATTTT,CASGLDRLAGGKDTQYF
TRBV9,-,TRBJ2-3,TRBD2,TGTGCCAGCAGCGCGGGACTAGCGCGAAGCACAGATACGCAGTATTTT,CASSAGLARSTDTQYF